The text below deals with one T cell receptor (beta chain). The target antigen is unknown. The record originates from a study of CD8 T cells in ankylosing spondylitis. Whole-study results and caveats: One TCR beta motif, made up of eight or nine highly homologous variants, appeared characteristic of ankylosing spondylitis blood. Clones linked with disease were CD8+ and fairly uncommon in the peripheral blood. Reported data indicate significant enrichment of disease-linked clones within matched ankylosing spondylitis synovial fluid.

The CDR3 sequence is 12 residues long. CDR1 and CDR2 from the germline V gene are MDHEN and SYDVKM. V lost 7 bases and J lost 0, with 6 bases in between. Generation of TCR beta libraries employed quantitative 5'-RACE incorporating molecular barcodes. TCRdb reprocessed the 5' RACE reads via MiXCR and lists one record per CDR3 protein. The data contain about 450,000 distinct CDR3 sequences, more than 25% of them singletons. This TCR came from a male donor with ankylosing spondylitis. Source material: blood, either unsorted or a sorted T cell fraction (not recorded which). The J gene is TRBJ1-1, the V gene TRBV28; no firm D call. The CDR3 spells CASTKLNTEAFF. DNA for the CDR3: TGTGCCAGCACGAAATTGAACACTGAAGCTTTCTTT.